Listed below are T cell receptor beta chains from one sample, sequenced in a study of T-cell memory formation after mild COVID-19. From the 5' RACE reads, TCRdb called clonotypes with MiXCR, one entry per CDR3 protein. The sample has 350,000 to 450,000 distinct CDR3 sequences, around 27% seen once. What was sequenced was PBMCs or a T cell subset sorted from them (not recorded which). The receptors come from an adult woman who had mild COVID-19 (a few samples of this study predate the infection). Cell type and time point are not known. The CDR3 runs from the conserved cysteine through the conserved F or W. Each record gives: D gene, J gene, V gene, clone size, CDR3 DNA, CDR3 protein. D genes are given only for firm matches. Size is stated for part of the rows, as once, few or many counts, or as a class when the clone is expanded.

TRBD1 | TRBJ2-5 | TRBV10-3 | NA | TGTGCCATCAGTGAGGGGACAGGTCACCTGGGGCATGAGACCCAGTACTTC | CAISEGTGHLGHETQYF
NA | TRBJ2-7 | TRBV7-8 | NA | TGTGCCAGCAGCCGCTCGGGCGGGGCGGCCTCCTACGAGCAGTACTTC | CASSRSGGAASYEQYF
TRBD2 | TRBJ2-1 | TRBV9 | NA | TGTGCCAGCAGCGTAGGTTCAAGCGGGAGGGGGAATGAGCAGTTCTTC | CASSVGSSGRGNEQFF
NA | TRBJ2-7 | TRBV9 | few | TGTGCCAGCAGCGTAGAAGTAACCTCCTACGAGCAGTACTTC | CASSVEVTSYEQYF
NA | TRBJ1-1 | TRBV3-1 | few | TGTGCCAGCAGCCTAACCGACCGGGCGACTGAAGCTTTCTTT | CASSLTDRATEAFF
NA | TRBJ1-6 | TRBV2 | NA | TGTGCCAGCAGTGATTGGGGGAGCTCCTATAATTCACCCCTCCACTTT | CASSDWGSSYNSPLHF
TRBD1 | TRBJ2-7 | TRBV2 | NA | TGTGCCAGCAGGCCGGTGACAGGGTTCTTCTACGAGCAGTACTTC | CASRPVTGFFYEQYF
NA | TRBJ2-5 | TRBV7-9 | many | TGTGCCAGCAGCTTAGTGGAGGAGACCCAGTACTTC | CASSLVEETQYF
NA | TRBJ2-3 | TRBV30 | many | TGTGCCTGGAGTATCCGGAGGGGTGATACGCAGTATTTT | CAWSIRRGDTQYF
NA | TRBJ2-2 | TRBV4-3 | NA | TGCGCCAGCAGCGAAACCGGGGAGCTGTTTTTT | CASSETGELFF
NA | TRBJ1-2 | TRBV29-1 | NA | TGCAGCGTTGCCCCCACGGGCTACAGCTATGGCTACACCTTC | CSVAPTGYSYGYTF
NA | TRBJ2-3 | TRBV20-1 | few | TGCAGTGCTAGGGGTTTCGGCGGGCCTAGCACAGATACGCAGTATTTT | CSARGFGGPSTDTQYF
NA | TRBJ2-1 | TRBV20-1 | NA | TGCAGTGCCCGTCGAGGGCACAATGAGCAGTTCTTC | CSARRGHNEQFF
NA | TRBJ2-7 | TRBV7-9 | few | TGTGCCAGCAGCTTAGTGCAGCACAGGGACAACGAGCAGTACTTC | CASSLVQHRDNEQYF
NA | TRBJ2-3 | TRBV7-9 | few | TGTGCCAGCAGACGTAGCAGGGGAATGCACGCAGATACGCAGTATTTT | CASRRSRGMHADTQYF
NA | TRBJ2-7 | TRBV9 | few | TGTGCCAGCACCCCGCGCGGGGAAAGGAACGAGCAGTACTTC | CASTPRGERNEQYF
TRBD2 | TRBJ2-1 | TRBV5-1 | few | TGCGCCAGCAGCTCGAGCGGGGGGGCCAATGAGCAGTTCTTC | CASSSSGGANEQFF
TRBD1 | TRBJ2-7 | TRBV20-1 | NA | TGCAGTGCTGTAGGTGACAGGGGACCTTCCTACGAGCAGTACTTC | CSAVGDRGPSYEQYF
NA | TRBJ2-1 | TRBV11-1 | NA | TGTGCCAGCAGCATCGTAGACAATGAGCAGTTCTTC | CASSIVDNEQFF
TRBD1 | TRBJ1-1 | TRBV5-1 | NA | TGCGCCAGCAGCGTGGGACAGGGGAACACTGAAGCTTTCTTT | CASSVGQGNTEAFF
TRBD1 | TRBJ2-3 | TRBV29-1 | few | TGCAGCGTTGCCCCGACGCCGGGACAGGGGGGGGATACGCAGTATTTT | CSVAPTPGQGGDTQYF
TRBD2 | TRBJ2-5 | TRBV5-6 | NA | TGTGCCAGCAGTCCTCTTCGCGGGGGGCCAGAGACCCAGTACTTC | CASSPLRGGPETQYF
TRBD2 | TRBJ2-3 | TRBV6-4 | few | TGTGCCAGCAGTGACTCTAGCGGGGGGGCCGATACGCAGTATTTT | CASSDSSGGADTQYF
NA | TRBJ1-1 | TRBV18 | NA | TGTGCCAGCTCACCAACACAGGGTCGGACTGAAGCTTTCTTT | CASSPTQGRTEAFF
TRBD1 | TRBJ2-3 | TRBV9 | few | TGTGCCAGCAGCGCAACCCCTCTCCCGGGGACAGGGGGGACAGATACGCAGTATTTT | CASSATPLPGTGGTDTQYF
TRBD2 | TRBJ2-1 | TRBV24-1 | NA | TGTGCCACCAGTGATTTCGGGACTACTCCCTACAATGAGCAGTTCTTC | CATSDFGTTPYNEQFF
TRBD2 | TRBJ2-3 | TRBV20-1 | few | TGCAGTGCTAGCAACCCTCGGACTAGCGCTAGCACAGATACGCAGTATTTT | CSASNPRTSASTDTQYF
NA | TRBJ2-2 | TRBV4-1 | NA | TGCGCCAGCAGCCAGTTCAGGGGTGCCGGGGAGCTGTTTTTT | CASSQFRGAGELFF
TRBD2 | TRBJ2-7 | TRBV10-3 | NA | TGTGCCATCAGTGAGGGTCTAGCGGCCCCGGACGAGCAGTACTTC | CAISEGLAAPDEQYF
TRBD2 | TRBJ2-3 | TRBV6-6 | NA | TGTGCCAGCAGTGATCTAGCGGCAATCACAGATACGCAGTATTTT | CASSDLAAITDTQYF
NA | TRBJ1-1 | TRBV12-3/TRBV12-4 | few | TGTGCCAGCAGCCCGGGATCGGGGGTAGTTGTGACTGAAGCTTTCTTT | CASSPGSGVVVTEAFF
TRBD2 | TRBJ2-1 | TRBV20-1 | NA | TGCAGTGCTAGAGAGCCACTAGCGGGAGAGTCCTACAATGAGCAGTTCTTC | CSAREPLAGESYNEQFF
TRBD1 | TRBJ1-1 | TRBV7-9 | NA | TGTGCCAGCAGCTCCGCCTCCGGGACAGGGGGCACTGAAGCTTTCTTT | CASSSASGTGGTEAFF
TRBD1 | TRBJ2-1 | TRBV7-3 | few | TGTGCCAGCAGCTTAATGAGGGGGCTTCACAATGAGCAGTTCTTC | CASSLMRGLHNEQFF
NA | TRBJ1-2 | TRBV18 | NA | TGTGCCAGCTCAACATCCGGCGTTCCCACCTTC | CASSTSGVPTF
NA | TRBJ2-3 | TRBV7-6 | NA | TGTGCCAGCAGCCTGGGTCCGAACACAGATAAGCAGTATTTT | CASSLGPNTDKQYF
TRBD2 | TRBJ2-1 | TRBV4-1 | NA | TGCGCCAGCAGCCGGACCGGGACTACCAAGAACAATGAGCAGTTCTTC | CASSRTGTTKNNEQFF
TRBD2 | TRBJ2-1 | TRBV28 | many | TGTGCCAGCAGTTCCCGCTCCGGGAGGGTAAATGAGCAGTTCTTC | CASSSRSGRVNEQFF
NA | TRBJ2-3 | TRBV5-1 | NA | TGCGCCAGCAGCCCGGGCCGACCTAGCACAGATACGCAGTATTTT | CASSPGRPSTDTQYF
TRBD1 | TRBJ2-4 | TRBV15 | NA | TGTGCCACCAGCCGCGAGGACAGGGTGAAGATTCAGTACTTC | CATSREDRVKIQYF
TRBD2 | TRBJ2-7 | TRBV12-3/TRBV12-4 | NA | TGTGCCAGCGGGGACTATACCTACGAGCAGTACTTC | CASGDYTYEQYF
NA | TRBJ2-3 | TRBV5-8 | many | TGTGCCAGCAGATCCCCGGGACTGAGAAGCACAGATACGCAGTATTTT | CASRSPGLRSTDTQYF
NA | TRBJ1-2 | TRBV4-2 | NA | TGTGCCAGCAGCCCAGGGACCAGGACGAACTATGGCTACACCTTC | CASSPGTRTNYGYTF
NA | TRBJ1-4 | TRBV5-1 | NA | TGCGCCAGCAGCTTGGCCACAGGGTTTCGGCAGGGAGAGAAACTGTTTTTT | CASSLATGFRQGEKLFF
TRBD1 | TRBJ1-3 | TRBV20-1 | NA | TGCAGTGCTAGAGTTCCGACCGGGACAGGGGAACGAAACACCATATATTTT | CSARVPTGTGERNTIYF
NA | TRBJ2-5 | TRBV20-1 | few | TGCAGTGCTGGGGAACAGGGTAGAGGGGAGACCCAGTACTTC | CSAGEQGRGETQYF
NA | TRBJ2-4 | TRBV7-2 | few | TGTGCCAGCAGCGCTCGGCCGGGACTAGCCAAAAACATTCAGTACTTC | CASSARPGLAKNIQYF
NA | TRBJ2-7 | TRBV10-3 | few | TGTGCCATCAGTGGGGGCCAGACCAACCCCTACGAGCAGTACTTC | CAISGGQTNPYEQYF
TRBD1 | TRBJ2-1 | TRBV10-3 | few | TGTGCCATCAGTGCTCTAAACAGGGGGCGCGGGGACAATGAGCAGTTCTTC | CAISALNRGRGDNEQFF
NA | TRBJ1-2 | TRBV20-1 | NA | TGCAGTGCCAGAACAGGCGCTAGGTATGGCTACACCTTC | CSARTGARYGYTF
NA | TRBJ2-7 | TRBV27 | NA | TGTGCCAGCAGTCCTCGGGACAACGGGGCCTACGAGCAGTACTTC | CASSPRDNGAYEQYF
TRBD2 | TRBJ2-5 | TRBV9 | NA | TGTGCCAGCAGCGTTCCGGGACTAGCAGAAGAGACCCAGTACTTC | CASSVPGLAEETQYF
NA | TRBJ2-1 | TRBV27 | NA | TGTGCCAGCTGGAATCGATACAATGAGCAGTTCTTC | CASWNRYNEQFF
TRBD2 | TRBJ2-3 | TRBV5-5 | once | TGTGCCAGCAGCTCCGGACGGGGGGGACAAAGAATTAGCACAGATACGCAGTATTTT | CASSSGRGGQRISTDTQYF
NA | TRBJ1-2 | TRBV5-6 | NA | TGTGCCAGCAGCAGACAGCCCGTGGGTGGCTACACCTTC | CASSRQPVGGYTF